This T cell receptor (beta chain) is from a study of PD-1 blockade in classical Hodgkin lymphoma. Notes on the study in general: Possibly reflecting disease activity or prior therapy, repertoire differences have causes that remain undefined. At baseline, newly diagnosed patients reportedly showed less TCR diversity than healthy donors.

Repertoires were generated with immunoSEQ multiplex PCR, while TCRdb's copy carries only in-frame clones and drops some. The sample contains some 9,000 clones, more than 85% of which appear only once. On this clone: Its matching antigen is unknown.

CDR1 and CDR2 (germline): SEHNR, FQNEAQ (reference sequence). The CDR3 covers 15 residues. V was cut by 0 bases and J by 2 bases, with 9 bases left in between. Noted time point: newly diagnosed, previously untreated cHL patient sample. By magnetic negative selection, CD8+ T cells were isolated from the thawed PBMCs. Peripheral samples used as comparators were newly diagnosed, untreated classical Hodgkin lymphoma PBMCs. The sample comprised CD8+ T cells from blood. The chain combines TRBV7-9 with TRBJ2-3; D is possibly TRBD1 or TRBD2 (5 bases each). This receptor was identified in a human donor with classical Hodgkin lymphoma. The CDR3 spells CASSLAGPATDTQYF. CDR3 DNA sequence: TGTGCCAGCAGCTTAGCGGGACCAGCCACAGATACGCAGTATTTT.